Listed here are 20 T cell receptor beta chains from one sample, sequenced in a study of patients and donors after allogeneic stem cell transplantation. TCRdb recomputed calls from the RT-PCR reads with MiXCR, one row per CDR3 protein. The sample holds approximately 200,000 distinct CDR3 sequences, around two fifths seen once. Sequencing used blood, either unsorted or a sorted T cell fraction (not recorded which). These receptors all stem from a human donor who was either an allogeneic HSCT recipient or a stem cell or donor lymphocyte infusion donor (not recorded which). It is not recorded whose cells these are; they may come from a transplant donor.

The CDR3 spells CASSLVRGPGNTIYF. DNA of the CDR3: TGTGCCAGCAGTTTAGTCCGGGGGCCTGGAAACACCATATATTTT. The chain combines TRBV28 with TRBJ1-3; weak D call: TRBD1 (6 bases). This CDR3 comprises 15 residues. V was cut by 2 bases and J by 2 bases, with 10 bases left in between. Per germline, CDR1 MDHEN and CDR2 SYDVKM.

This clonotype has just a few counts. J is TRBJ1-2 and V is TRBV25-1; 9 positions agree with TRBD1. Germline V gives CDR1 MGHDK, CDR2 SYGVNS. The V gene end was trimmed by 6 bases and the J gene end by 6 bases; junction bases not matched to a gene: 2. This CDR3 is built from 12 residues. The CDR3 bases are TGTGCCAGCAGCCGACAGGGGGATGGCTACACCTTC. It specifies CASSRQGDGYTF.

The chain carries TRBV9 and TRBJ1-2; D uncertain. Trimming pared 4 bases from V and 8 bases from J, leaving 15 bases between. This CDR3 spans 13 amino acids. The germline V gene has CDR1 SGDLS and CDR2 YYNGEE. Here the CDR3 DNA reads TGTGCCAGCAGCAGAGGACTGGAGAGAGGCTACACCTTC. Its translation is CASSRGLERGYTF.

This clonotype was found once. The chain links TRBV28 to TRBJ2-3; tentatively, D is TRBD2 (7 bases). Germline V CDR1 and CDR2: MDHEN, SYDVKM. Deletions cut 7 bases from V and 1 base from J, with 9 bases between. This CDR3 spans 13 amino acids. In nucleotides, the CDR3 is TGTGCCAGCATAGGGGGGGGCACAGATACGCAGTATTTT. Translated: CASIGGGTDTQYF.

V and J are TRBV16 and TRBJ2-1; TRBD2 aligns across 8 bases. Germline V lookup: CDR1 KGHSY, CDR2 FQNENV. The CDR3 is 14 amino acids. J was trimmed by 6 bases and V by 4 bases; bases with no gene match: 5. Here the CDR3 reads CASSPAGGGNEQFF. Here the CDR3 DNA reads TGTGCCAGCAGCCCCGCGGGGGGTGGCAATGAGCAGTTCTTC.

There are a few counts of this clonotype. The chain carries TRBV4-2 and TRBJ1-2; tentatively, D is TRBD1 (5 bases). The V end lost 3 bases, the J end lost 2 bases, and 16 bases lay between the germline ends. The germline gives CDR1 LGHNA, CDR2 YNFKEQ. The CDR3 contains 16 residues. For the CDR3, the DNA is TGTGCCAGCAGCCATGGGACGGGCGGGAACAACTATGGCTACACCTTC. This gives the protein CASSHGTGGNNYGYTF.

This clonotype was seen only a few times. The chain recombines TRBV29-1 with TRBJ1-2; D not resolved. Germline loops: CDR1 SQVTM, CDR2 ANQGSEA. The CDR3 covers 12 residues. The V gene lost 5 bases and the J gene lost 6 bases, with 13 bases spanning the gap. CDR3 region: CSVSRGRNGYTF. The CDR3 nucleotides are TGCAGCGTTAGTCGGGGTCGAAATGGCTACACCTTC.

This clonotype was picked up a small number of times. This chain joins TRBV24-1 and TRBJ1-3, with D possibly being TRBD1 (5 bases). The CDR3 is 16 residues long. V lost 2 bases, J lost 3 bases, and 13 bases lay in between. Germline V gene sequence: CDR1 KGHDR, CDR2 SFDVKD. The CDR3 spells CATSDSTGGDGNTIYF. CDR3 DNA sequence: TGTGCCACCAGTGATTCGACCGGGGGAGATGGAAACACCATATATTTT.

DNA for the CDR3: TGCGCCAGCAGCTTGAATCAGGGGCGAGGGAATTCACCCCTCCACTTT. The encoded protein is CASSLNQGRGNSPLHF. The chain joins TRBV5-1 to TRBJ1-6; the D gene is possibly TRBD1 (6 bases). This CDR3 has 16 residues. The V end lost 1 base, the J end lost 7 bases, and 15 bases lay between the germline ends. Germline values: CDR1 SGHRS, CDR2 YFSETQ.

Only a few counts were recorded for this clonotype. This chain links TRBV5-1 with TRBJ2-7; D may match TRBD1 or TRBD2 (5 bases each). V was clipped by 4 bases and J by 3 bases, with 17 bases between them. The V gene's germline CDR1 is SGHRS and CDR2 YFSETQ. This CDR3 is built from 15 residues. The CDR3 coding sequence is TGCGCCAGCAGCCCCGACGGGACCTATTACTACGAGCAGTACTTC. It is translated as CASSPDGTYYYEQYF.

The chain employs TRBV24-1 and TRBJ1-2; D unclear. The CDR3 sequence is 13 residues long. With 2 bases removed from V and 6 bases from J, the gap between germline ends came to 9 bases. Germline CDR1 and CDR2: KGHDR and SFDVKD. The CDR3 region has the DNA TGTGCCACCAGTGATTGGCTCGGAAATGGCTACACCTTC. Encoded protein: CATSDWLGNGYTF.

The chain joins TRBV3-1 to TRBJ1-4, with D uncertain. The CDR3 runs to 14 residues. In germline, CDR1 is LGHDT, CDR2 YNNKEL (reference sequence). Trimming took 1 base from V and 11 from J, leaving 14 bases between them. As DNA, the CDR3 is TGTGCCAGCAGCCAAGCCCCCAAGGATGGTAAACTGTTTTTT. Protein product: CASSQAPKDGKLFF.

The rearrangement joins TRBV9 to TRBJ1-1, with TRBD1 identical over 7 bases. V dropped 0 bases and J dropped 1; count of bases not matched to a gene: 3. The CDR3 has 15 amino acids. CDR1 is SGDLS and CDR2 is YYNGEE in the germline V gene. The CDR3 is CASSVVGQANTEAFF. The CDR3 bases are TGTGCCAGCAGCGTAGTAGGACAGGCGAACACTGAAGCTTTCTTT. The full variable domain, its missing parts supplied by reference TRBV9 and TRBJ1-1, is DSGVTQTPKHLITATGQRVTLRCSPRSGDLSVYWYQQSLDQGLQFLIQYYNGEERAKGNILERFSAQQFPDLHSELNLSSLELGDSALYFCASSVVGQANTEAFFGQGTRLTVV.

This clonotype occurred a few times. V gene TRBV6-2 or TRBV6-3 combines with J gene TRBJ2-7; 8 bases are shared with TRBD1. V shed 6 bases, J shed 10 bases, and the junction held 11 bases outside the gene matches. Germline V gene sequence: CDR1 MNHEY, CDR2 SVGEGT. This CDR3 is 13 amino acids long. The CDR3 loop reads CASRSDRVREQYF. The CDR3 DNA sequence: TGTGCCAGCAGATCGGACAGGGTACGAGAACAGTACTTC.

This clonotype has just a few counts. The rearrangement links TRBV12-3 or TRBV12-4 to TRBJ1-2, with D possibly matching TRBD1 (6 bases). The V end lost 6 bases, the J end lost 7 bases, and 12 bases lay between the germline ends. The CDR3 covers 12 residues. CDR3 in amino acids: CASRDRSGGYTF. The CDR3 nucleotides read TGTGCCAGCAGAGACAGGTCTGGTGGCTACACCTTC.

The CDR3 region is CASSLVAAVVSEAFF. The CDR3 DNA is TGTGCCAGCAGCTTAGTTGCTGCAGTTGTATCTGAAGCTTTCTTT. V and J are TRBV7-2 and TRBJ1-1, with no clear D. From germline, CDR1 is SGHTA and CDR2 FQGNSA. The CDR3 covers 15 residues. The V end was cut by 1 base, the J end by 6 bases, with 15 bases between.

V and J are TRBV12-3 or TRBV12-4 and TRBJ2-3; D may match TRBD1 or TRBD2 (5 bases each). The CDR3 has 14 residues. V gave up 3 bases and J gave up 8 bases, with 15 bases separating them. This chain's CDR3 is CASSFRGWTGTQYF. CDR3 bases: TGTGCCAGCAGTTTTAGGGGATGGACTGGTACGCAGTATTTT.

The chain combines TRBV30 with TRBJ1-2; D unresolved. The V gene's germline CDR1 is GTSNPN and CDR2 SVGIG (reference sequence). CDR3 length: 13 residues. The V gene lost 2 bases and the J gene lost 4 bases, with 11 bases spanning the gap. The CDR3 DNA sequence: TGTGCCTGGAGTTTCCGGGCCCTCTATGGCTACACCTTC. The encoded protein is CAWSFRALYGYTF.

The rearrangement links TRBV28 to TRBJ1-5, with TRBD1 matching over 7 bases. V dropped 6 bases and J dropped 4; count of bases not matched to a gene: 9. Looked up from germline, CDR1 is MDHEN and CDR2 is SYDVKM. The CDR3 has 15 amino acids. CDR3 residues: CASRADRWLNQPQHF. The CDR3 coding sequence is TGTGCCAGCAGGGCGGACAGGTGGTTGAATCAGCCCCAGCATTTT.

This clonotype was picked up a small number of times. V is TRBV4-2 and J is TRBJ2-7; D not certain. The ends were cut back, 0 bases at V and 2 bases at J, with 8 bases in the middle. Germline assignment: CDR1 LGHNA and CDR2 YNFKEQ. The CDR3 loop spans 14 amino acids. The CDR3 DNA reads as TGTGCCAGCAGCCAAGATCGCAGCGCCTACGAGCAGTACTTC. Its translation is CASSQDRSAYEQYF.